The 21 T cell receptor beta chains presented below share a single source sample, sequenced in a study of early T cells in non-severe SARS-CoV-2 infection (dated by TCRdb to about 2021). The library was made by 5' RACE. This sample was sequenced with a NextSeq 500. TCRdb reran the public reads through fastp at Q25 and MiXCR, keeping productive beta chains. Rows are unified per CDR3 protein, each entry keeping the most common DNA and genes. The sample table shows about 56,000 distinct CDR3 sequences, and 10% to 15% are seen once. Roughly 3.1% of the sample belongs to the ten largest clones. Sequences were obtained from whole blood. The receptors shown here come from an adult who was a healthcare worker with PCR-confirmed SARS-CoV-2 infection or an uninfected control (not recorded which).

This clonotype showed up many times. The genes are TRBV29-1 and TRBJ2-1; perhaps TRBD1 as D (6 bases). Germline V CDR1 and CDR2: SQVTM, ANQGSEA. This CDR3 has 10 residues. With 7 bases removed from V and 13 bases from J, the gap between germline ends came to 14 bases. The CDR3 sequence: CSADSGVQFF. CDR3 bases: TGCAGCGCGGACAGCGGTGTACAGTTCTTC.

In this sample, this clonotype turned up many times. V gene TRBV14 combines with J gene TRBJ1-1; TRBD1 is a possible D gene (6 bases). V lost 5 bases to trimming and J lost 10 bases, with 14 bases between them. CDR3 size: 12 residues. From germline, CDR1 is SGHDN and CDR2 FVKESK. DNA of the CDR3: TGTGCCAGCAGCTGGGGGGGCTGGCCAGCTTTCTTT. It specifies CASSWGGWPAFF.

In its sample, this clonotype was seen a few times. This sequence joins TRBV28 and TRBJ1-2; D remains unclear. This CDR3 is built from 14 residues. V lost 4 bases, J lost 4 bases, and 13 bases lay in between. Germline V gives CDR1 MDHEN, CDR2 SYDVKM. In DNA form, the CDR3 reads TGTGCCAGCAGTTCCGATGAGCCCCCCTATGGCTACACCTTC. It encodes CASSSDEPPYGYTF.

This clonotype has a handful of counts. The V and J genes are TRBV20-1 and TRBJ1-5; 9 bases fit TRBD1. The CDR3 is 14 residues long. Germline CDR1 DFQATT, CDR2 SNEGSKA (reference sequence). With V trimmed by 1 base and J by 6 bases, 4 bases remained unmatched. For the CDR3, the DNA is TGCAGTGCTAGAGTGGACAGGGGAGGTCAGCCCCAGCATTTT. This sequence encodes CSARVDRGGQPQHF.

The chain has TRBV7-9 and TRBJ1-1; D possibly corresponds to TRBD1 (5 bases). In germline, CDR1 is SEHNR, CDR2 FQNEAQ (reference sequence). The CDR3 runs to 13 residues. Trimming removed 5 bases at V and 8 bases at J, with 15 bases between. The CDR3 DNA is TGTGCCAGCAGCCGTGACAGTGGAAGGGAAGCTTTCTTT. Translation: CASSRDSGREAFF.

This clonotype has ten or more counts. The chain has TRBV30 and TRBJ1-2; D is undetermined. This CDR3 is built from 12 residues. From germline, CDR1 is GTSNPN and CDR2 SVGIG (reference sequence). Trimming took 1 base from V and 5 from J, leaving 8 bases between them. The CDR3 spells CAWSGSAYGYTF. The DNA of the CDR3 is TGTGCCTGGAGTGGGTCGGCATATGGCTACACCTTC.

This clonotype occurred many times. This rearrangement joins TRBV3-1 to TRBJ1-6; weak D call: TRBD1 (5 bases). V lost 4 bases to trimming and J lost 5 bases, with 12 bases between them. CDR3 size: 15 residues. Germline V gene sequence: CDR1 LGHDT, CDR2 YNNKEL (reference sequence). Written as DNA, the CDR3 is TGTGCCAGCAGCCTTAGGACACCTGATAATTCACCCCTCCACTTT. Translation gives CASSLRTPDNSPLHF.

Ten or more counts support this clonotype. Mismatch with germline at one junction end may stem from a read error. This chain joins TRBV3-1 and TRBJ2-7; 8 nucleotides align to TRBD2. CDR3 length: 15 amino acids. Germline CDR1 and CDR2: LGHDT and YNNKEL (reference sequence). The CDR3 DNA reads TGTGCCAGCAGCCGGACGAGCGGGAGCTCCAACGAGCAGTACTTC. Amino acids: CASSRTSGSSNEQYF.

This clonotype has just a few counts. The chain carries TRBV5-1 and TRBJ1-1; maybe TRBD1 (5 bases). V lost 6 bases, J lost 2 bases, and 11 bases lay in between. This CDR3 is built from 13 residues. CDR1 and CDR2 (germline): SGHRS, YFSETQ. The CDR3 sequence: CASTGGRNTEAFF. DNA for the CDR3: TGCGCCAGCACCGGGGGGAGAAACACTGAAGCTTTCTTT.

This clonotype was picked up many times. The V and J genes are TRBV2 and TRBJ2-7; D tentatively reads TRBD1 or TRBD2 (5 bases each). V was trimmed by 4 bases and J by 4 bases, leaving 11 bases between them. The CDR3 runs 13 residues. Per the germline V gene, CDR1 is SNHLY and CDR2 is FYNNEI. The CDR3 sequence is CASSGEEGYEQYF. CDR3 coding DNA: TGTGCCAGCAGTGGGGAAGAGGGGTACGAGCAGTACTTC.

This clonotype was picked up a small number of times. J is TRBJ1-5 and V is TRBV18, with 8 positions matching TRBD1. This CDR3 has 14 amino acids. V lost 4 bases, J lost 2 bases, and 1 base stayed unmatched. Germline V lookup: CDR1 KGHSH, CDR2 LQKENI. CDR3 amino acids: CASSRQGRNQPQHF. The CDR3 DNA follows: TGTGCCAGCTCACGACAGGGGCGCAATCAGCCCCAGCATTTT.

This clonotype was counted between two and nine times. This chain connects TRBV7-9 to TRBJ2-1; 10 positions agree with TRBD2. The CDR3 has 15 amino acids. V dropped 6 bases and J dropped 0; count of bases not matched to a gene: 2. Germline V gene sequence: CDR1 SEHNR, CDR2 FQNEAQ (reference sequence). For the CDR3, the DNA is TGTGCCAGCAGGGCTAGCGGGAGCTCCTACAATGAGCAGTTCTTC. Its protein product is CASRASGSSYNEQFF.

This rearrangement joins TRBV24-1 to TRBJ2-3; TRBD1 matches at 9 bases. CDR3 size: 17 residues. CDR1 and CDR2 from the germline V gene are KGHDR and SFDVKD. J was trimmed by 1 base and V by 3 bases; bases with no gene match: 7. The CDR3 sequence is CATSDANRGRGTDTQYF. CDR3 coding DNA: TGTGCCACCAGTGATGCGAACAGGGGGCGAGGCACAGATACGCAGTATTTT.

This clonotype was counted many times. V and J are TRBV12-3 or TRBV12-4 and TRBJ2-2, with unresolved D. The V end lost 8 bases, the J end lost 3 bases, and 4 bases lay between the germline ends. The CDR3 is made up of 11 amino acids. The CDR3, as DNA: TGTGCCAGCGGGTACACCGGGGAGCTGTTTTTT. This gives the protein CASGYTGELFF.

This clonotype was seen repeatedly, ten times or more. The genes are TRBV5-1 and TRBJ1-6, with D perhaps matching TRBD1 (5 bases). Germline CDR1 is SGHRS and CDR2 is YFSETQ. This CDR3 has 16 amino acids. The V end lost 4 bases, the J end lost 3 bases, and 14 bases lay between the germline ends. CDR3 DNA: TGCGCCAGCAGCGCGGGACGGAGCGTCTATAATTCACCCCTCCACTTT. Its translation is CASSAGRSVYNSPLHF.

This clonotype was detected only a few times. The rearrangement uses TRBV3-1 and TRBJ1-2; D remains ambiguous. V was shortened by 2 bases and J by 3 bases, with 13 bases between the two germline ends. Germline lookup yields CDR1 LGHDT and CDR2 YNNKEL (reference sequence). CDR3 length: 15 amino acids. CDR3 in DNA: TGTGCCAGCAGCCAACACCCTGTGACCGACTATGGCTACACCTTC. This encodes CASSQHPVTDYGYTF.

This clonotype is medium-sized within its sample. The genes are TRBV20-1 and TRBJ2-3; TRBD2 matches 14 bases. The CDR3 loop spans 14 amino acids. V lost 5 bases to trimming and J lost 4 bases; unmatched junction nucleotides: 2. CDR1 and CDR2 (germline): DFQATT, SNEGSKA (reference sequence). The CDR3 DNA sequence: TGCAGTGCTGGGACTAGCGGGAGTGCAGATACGCAGTATTTT. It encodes CSAGTSGSADTQYF.

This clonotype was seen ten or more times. The CDR3 here is CASSLVAGEGETQYF. CDR3 sequence (DNA): TGCGCCAGCAGCTTGGTCGCGGGGGAAGGAGAGACCCAGTACTTC. V gene TRBV5-1 combines with J gene TRBJ2-5; 7 bases map to TRBD2. Per germline, CDR1 SGHRS and CDR2 YFSETQ. V trimming: 0 bases; J trimming: 4 bases; junction bases outside the gene matches: 6. The CDR3 extends over 15 amino acids. The whole variable domain, remainder taken from reference TRBV5-1 and TRBJ2-5, is KAGVTQTPRYLIKTRGQQVTLSCSPISGHRSVSWYQQTPGQGLQFLFEYFSETQRNKGNFPGRFSGRQFSNSRSEMNVSTLELGDSALYLCASSLVAGEGETQYFGPGTRLLVL.

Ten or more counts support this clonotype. The CDR3 here is CSVELDRDNEQFF. CDR3 sequence (DNA): TGCAGCGTTGAATTGGACAGAGACAATGAGCAGTTCTTC. The V call is TRBV29-1, the J call TRBJ2-1; TRBD1 might be the D (6 bases). The CDR3 totals 13 residues. V lost 2 bases, J lost 5 bases, and 10 bases lay in between. Germline V gene data show CDR1 as SQVTM and CDR2 as ANQGSEA.

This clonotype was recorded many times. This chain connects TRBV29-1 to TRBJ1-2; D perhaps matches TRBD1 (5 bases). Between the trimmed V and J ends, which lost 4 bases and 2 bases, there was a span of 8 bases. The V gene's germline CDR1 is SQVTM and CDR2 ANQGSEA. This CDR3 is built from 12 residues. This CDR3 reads CSVGSGNYGYTF. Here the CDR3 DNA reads TGCAGCGTTGGATCAGGGAACTATGGCTACACCTTC.

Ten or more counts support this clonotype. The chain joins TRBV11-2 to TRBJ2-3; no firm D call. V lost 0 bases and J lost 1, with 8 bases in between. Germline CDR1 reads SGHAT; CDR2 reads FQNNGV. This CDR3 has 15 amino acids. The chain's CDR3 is CASSLDQRGTDTQYF. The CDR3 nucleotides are TGTGCCAGCAGCTTAGATCAGCGAGGCACAGATACGCAGTATTTT. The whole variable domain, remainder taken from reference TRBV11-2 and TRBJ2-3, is EAGVAQSPRYKIIEKRQSVAFWCNPISGHATLYWYQQILGQGPKLLIQFQNNGVVDDSQLPKDRFSAERLKGVDSTLKIQPAKLEDSAVYLCASSLDQRGTDTQYFGPGTRLTVL.